This T cell receptor (beta chain) was obtained from a study of regulatory dendritic cells for organ transplantation. Profiled with immunoSEQ multiplex PCR; TCRdb holds only in-frame clones, not every one. Here the sample spans some 10,000 clones, around 92% being singletons. V was pared by 5 bases and J by 0 bases, with 23 bases between. This CDR3 contains 20 residues. Germline-derived CDR1 and CDR2 are SGHVS and FNYEAQ. CFSE-labeled sorted T cells met regulatory or mature dendritic cells for four to five days. In the case of this clone: Its antigen is not known.

Sequences were obtained from naive CD8+ T cells from blood cultured with dendritic cells. Subset of the sample: CD45RA+ naive T cells. The chain employs TRBV7-6 and TRBJ2-6; D possibly corresponds to TRBD1 (6 bases). The TCR comes from a human donor in good health. CDR3 nucleotide sequence: TGTGCCAGCAGCCCCTTACCACAGGGAACCTCTTACTCTGGGGCCAACGTCCTGACTTTC. Protein product: CASSPLPQGTSYSGANVLTF.